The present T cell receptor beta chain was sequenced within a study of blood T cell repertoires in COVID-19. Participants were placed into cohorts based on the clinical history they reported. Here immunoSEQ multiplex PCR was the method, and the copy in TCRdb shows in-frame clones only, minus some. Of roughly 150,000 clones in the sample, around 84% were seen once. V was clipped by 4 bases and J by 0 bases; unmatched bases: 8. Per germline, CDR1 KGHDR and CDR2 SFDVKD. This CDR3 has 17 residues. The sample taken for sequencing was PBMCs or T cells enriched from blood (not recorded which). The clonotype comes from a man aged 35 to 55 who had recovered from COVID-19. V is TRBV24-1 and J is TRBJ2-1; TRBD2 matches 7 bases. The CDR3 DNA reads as TGTGCCACCAGTGACAGACCGGGACTAAGCTCCTACAATGAGCAGTTCTTC. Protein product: CATSDRPGLSSYNEQFF.